This entry describes one TCR beta chain. Libraries were prepared by immunoSEQ multiplex PCR; TCRdb keeps only in-frame clonotypes and omits some of them. The profile shows roughly 140,000 clones, under 95% of them singletons. The sample belongs to a study of T cell responses to AZD1222 COVID-19 vaccine. The V gene's germline CDR1 is LNHDA and CDR2 SQIVND (reference sequence). This CDR3 contains 15 residues. Deletions cut 0 bases from V and 4 bases from J, with 12 bases between. Sequenced here: peripheral blood, sampled on day 0 of AZD1222 vaccination. The sequence derives from an adult in good health. V and J are TRBV19 and TRBJ1-2; TRBD1 might be the D (5 bases). CDR3: CASSIETMTAYGYTF. The CDR3 DNA follows: TGTGCCAGTAGTATAGAGACTATGACAGCCTATGGCTACACCTTC.